Listed below are T cell receptor beta chains from one sample, sequenced in a study of identical twins. TCRdb itself ran the 5' RACE reads through MiXCR, one entry per CDR3 protein. The repertoire includes approximately 620,000 distinct CDR3 sequences, roughly 8% of them detected once, and around 0.95% sits in the top ten. The data also belong to a second study, concerning yellow fever vaccine responses in identical twins.

Sequencing was carried out using PBMCs. The receptors come from a woman aged 18-30 years in good health. Each CDR3 is given with its conserved first and last residue. Fields, in order: clone size, V gene, J gene, D gene, CDR3 protein. A D gene is named only where the DNA matches it firmly. Size is omitted from some rows. Given values are once, few, many or a class for expanded clones.

clone_size: few
v_call: TRBV9
j_call: TRBJ2-7
d_call: NA
cdr3_aa: CASSDDSPSYEQYF

clone_size: many
v_call: TRBV4-3
j_call: TRBJ1-5
d_call: NA
cdr3_aa: CASSQAVGSNQPQHF

clone_size: few
v_call: TRBV10-1
j_call: TRBJ2-7
d_call: TRBD2
cdr3_aa: CASSKSGKSYEQYF

clone_size: NA
v_call: TRBV29-1
j_call: TRBJ2-2
d_call: NA
cdr3_aa: CSVKTGYTGELFF

clone_size: many
v_call: TRBV15
j_call: TRBJ2-2
d_call: NA
cdr3_aa: CATSGDRQNTGELFF

clone_size: NA
v_call: TRBV10-3
j_call: TRBJ2-7
d_call: NA
cdr3_aa: CAISEGQVYEQYF

clone_size: many
v_call: TRBV2
j_call: TRBJ2-2
d_call: NA
cdr3_aa: CASSEARGGTGELFF

clone_size: few
v_call: TRBV5-1
j_call: TRBJ2-3
d_call: NA
cdr3_aa: CASSLGQSMDTQYF

clone_size: NA
v_call: TRBV6-2/TRBV6-3
j_call: TRBJ2-5
d_call: TRBD2
cdr3_aa: CASNEIPGLAGRETQYF

clone_size: few
v_call: TRBV7-9
j_call: TRBJ2-7
d_call: TRBD2
cdr3_aa: CASSPGGDRYF

clone_size: many
v_call: TRBV7-8
j_call: TRBJ2-3
d_call: TRBD2
cdr3_aa: CASSLTGTSGTGPAQYF

clone_size: NA
v_call: TRBV5-1
j_call: TRBJ2-7
d_call: TRBD1
cdr3_aa: CASSLGSTGINEQYF

clone_size: few
v_call: TRBV6-2/TRBV6-3
j_call: TRBJ2-2
d_call: TRBD2
cdr3_aa: CASSYSGHPGTSGFTGELFF

clone_size: NA
v_call: TRBV7-9
j_call: TRBJ2-7
d_call: NA
cdr3_aa: CASRPTGGPFSYEQYF

clone_size: NA
v_call: TRBV12-3/TRBV12-4
j_call: TRBJ2-3
d_call: TRBD2
cdr3_aa: CASSSISGGADTQYF

clone_size: NA
v_call: TRBV28
j_call: TRBJ1-5
d_call: NA
cdr3_aa: CASSLGQAINQPQHF

clone_size: few
v_call: TRBV19
j_call: TRBJ2-1
d_call: NA
cdr3_aa: CASSGLAGLAEQFF

clone_size: many
v_call: TRBV6-1
j_call: TRBJ2-7
d_call: NA
cdr3_aa: CASSPRGTDRANEQYF

clone_size: few
v_call: TRBV5-5
j_call: TRBJ2-5
d_call: NA
cdr3_aa: CASSAGLVETQYF

clone_size: few
v_call: TRBV11-3
j_call: TRBJ2-1
d_call: TRBD2
cdr3_aa: CASSLEWTSGANEQFF

clone_size: many
v_call: TRBV18
j_call: TRBJ2-7
d_call: NA
cdr3_aa: CASSLSFDEQYF

clone_size: many
v_call: TRBV29-1
j_call: TRBJ1-4
d_call: NA
cdr3_aa: CSARYNEKLFF

clone_size: many
v_call: TRBV10-2
j_call: TRBJ2-1
d_call: TRBD2
cdr3_aa: CASSESTSGPYNEQFF

clone_size: many
v_call: TRBV3-1
j_call: TRBJ2-2
d_call: TRBD2
cdr3_aa: CASSPAGDYTGELFF

clone_size: few
v_call: TRBV20-1
j_call: TRBJ2-7
d_call: TRBD2
cdr3_aa: CSASGGASGYEQYF

clone_size: NA
v_call: TRBV27
j_call: TRBJ1-1
d_call: NA
cdr3_aa: CASSTVGGSEAFF

clone_size: NA
v_call: TRBV20-1
j_call: TRBJ2-1
d_call: NA
cdr3_aa: CCARVRSGRRSYNEQFF

clone_size: NA
v_call: TRBV5-5
j_call: TRBJ2-1
d_call: TRBD2
cdr3_aa: CASRAQGGGPLFDEQFF

clone_size: NA
v_call: TRBV19
j_call: TRBJ2-3
d_call: TRBD1
cdr3_aa: CASRGWRPTQYF

clone_size: NA
v_call: TRBV29-1
j_call: TRBJ2-7
d_call: NA
cdr3_aa: CSVEWRGAYEQYF

clone_size: many
v_call: TRBV6-5
j_call: TRBJ2-7
d_call: NA
cdr3_aa: CASSYPIMGFSYEQYF

clone_size: many
v_call: TRBV20-1
j_call: TRBJ1-6
d_call: NA
cdr3_aa: CSARVGVYNSPLHF

clone_size: few
v_call: TRBV2
j_call: TRBJ2-3
d_call: TRBD2
cdr3_aa: CASSEFSGGLTDTQYF

clone_size: few
v_call: TRBV5-8
j_call: TRBJ1-1
d_call: NA
cdr3_aa: CASRLRRPNTEAFF

clone_size: many
v_call: TRBV11-2
j_call: TRBJ2-2
d_call: NA
cdr3_aa: CASSFGSTGELFF

clone_size: NA
v_call: TRBV5-1
j_call: TRBJ2-7
d_call: NA
cdr3_aa: CASSFDPLGDTSYEQYF

clone_size: many
v_call: TRBV20-1
j_call: TRBJ1-2
d_call: NA
cdr3_aa: CSATGGFYGYTF

clone_size: many
v_call: TRBV12-3/TRBV12-4
j_call: TRBJ2-3
d_call: NA
cdr3_aa: CASSLPLARTDTQYF

clone_size: many
v_call: TRBV24-1
j_call: TRBJ1-1
d_call: TRBD1
cdr3_aa: CATSDRTGQGATEAFF

clone_size: many
v_call: TRBV4-1
j_call: TRBJ1-2
d_call: NA
cdr3_aa: CASSEGGYGYTF

clone_size: few
v_call: TRBV19
j_call: TRBJ2-7
d_call: NA
cdr3_aa: CASSAPGEARYEQYF

clone_size: NA
v_call: TRBV27
j_call: TRBJ2-7
d_call: TRBD1
cdr3_aa: CASSDRDRASYEQYF

clone_size: few
v_call: TRBV7-3
j_call: TRBJ2-7
d_call: TRBD2
cdr3_aa: CASSSGGSPDEQYF

clone_size: NA
v_call: TRBV28
j_call: TRBJ2-7
d_call: TRBD2
cdr3_aa: CASSPPFAGAGEQYF

clone_size: NA
v_call: TRBV7-9
j_call: TRBJ2-5
d_call: TRBD1
cdr3_aa: CASSLGQGLQETEYF

clone_size: NA
v_call: TRBV7-8
j_call: TRBJ1-1
d_call: TRBD1
cdr3_aa: CASSLRQGKTEAFF

clone_size: NA
v_call: TRBV7-9
j_call: TRBJ1-6
d_call: NA
cdr3_aa: CASSLVQGKINSPLHF

clone_size: many
v_call: TRBV7-2
j_call: TRBJ2-7
d_call: NA
cdr3_aa: CASSATQGYEQYF

clone_size: few
v_call: TRBV10-3
j_call: TRBJ2-5
d_call: NA
cdr3_aa: CAISESPRETQYF

clone_size: many
v_call: TRBV4-1
j_call: TRBJ2-5
d_call: NA
cdr3_aa: CASSQALANGETQYF

clone_size: few
v_call: TRBV5-1
j_call: TRBJ2-3
d_call: TRBD2
cdr3_aa: CASQRGDSTDTQYF

clone_size: NA
v_call: TRBV28
j_call: TRBJ2-7
d_call: TRBD1
cdr3_aa: CAGKGQGVSYEQYF

clone_size: NA
v_call: TRBV28
j_call: TRBJ2-1
d_call: TRBD2
cdr3_aa: CASSSKTSGRVNEQFF

clone_size: NA
v_call: TRBV6-1
j_call: TRBJ2-3
d_call: TRBD2
cdr3_aa: CASLAGGPTDTQYF

clone_size: NA
v_call: TRBV20-1
j_call: TRBJ2-7
d_call: NA
cdr3_aa: CSASHREGSSYEQYF

clone_size: NA
v_call: TRBV14
j_call: TRBJ2-7
d_call: NA
cdr3_aa: CASSQLAGQFEQYF

clone_size: many
v_call: TRBV20-1
j_call: TRBJ2-1
d_call: TRBD2
cdr3_aa: CSALLAGLWNEQFF

clone_size: NA
v_call: TRBV2
j_call: TRBJ1-6
d_call: NA
cdr3_aa: CASSEWVSDWSPLHF

clone_size: NA
v_call: TRBV6-5
j_call: TRBJ2-5
d_call: NA
cdr3_aa: CASSFLQGGQETQYF